This T cell receptor beta chain was captured by sequencing in a study of shared clonotypes between healthy human individuals. Each subset's genomic DNA was shared equally among a number of immunoSEQ plates. This table comes from immunoSEQ multiplex PCR, and its TCRdb copy is limited to in-frame clones, with some not included. The sample lists 650,000 to 800,000 clones, 92% occurring once. V shed 3 bases and J 5 bases; nucleotides not matched to a gene: 9. CDR1 is SGDLS and CDR2 is YYNGEE in the germline V gene. The CDR3 runs 15 residues. CD45RO-negative, CCR7-positively selected cells formed the naive CD8 fraction, excluding terminally differentiated effector memory CD45RA+ cells.

The sample taken for sequencing was naive CD8+ T cells sorted from blood. The receptor's source is a young man in good health. V is TRBV9 and J is TRBJ2-7; TRBD1 matches at 9 bases. In DNA form, the CDR3 reads TGTGCCAGCAGCGCATACCGGGACAGGGTAAACGAGCAGTACTTC. Amino acids: CASSAYRDRVNEQYF. Full variable domain (rest looked up from reference TRBV9 and TRBJ2-7): DSGVTQTPKHLITATGQRVTLRCSPRSGDLSVYWYQQSLDQGLQFLIQYYNGEERAKGNILERFSAQQFPDLHSELNLSSLELGDSALYFCASSAYRDRVNEQYFGPGTRLTVT.